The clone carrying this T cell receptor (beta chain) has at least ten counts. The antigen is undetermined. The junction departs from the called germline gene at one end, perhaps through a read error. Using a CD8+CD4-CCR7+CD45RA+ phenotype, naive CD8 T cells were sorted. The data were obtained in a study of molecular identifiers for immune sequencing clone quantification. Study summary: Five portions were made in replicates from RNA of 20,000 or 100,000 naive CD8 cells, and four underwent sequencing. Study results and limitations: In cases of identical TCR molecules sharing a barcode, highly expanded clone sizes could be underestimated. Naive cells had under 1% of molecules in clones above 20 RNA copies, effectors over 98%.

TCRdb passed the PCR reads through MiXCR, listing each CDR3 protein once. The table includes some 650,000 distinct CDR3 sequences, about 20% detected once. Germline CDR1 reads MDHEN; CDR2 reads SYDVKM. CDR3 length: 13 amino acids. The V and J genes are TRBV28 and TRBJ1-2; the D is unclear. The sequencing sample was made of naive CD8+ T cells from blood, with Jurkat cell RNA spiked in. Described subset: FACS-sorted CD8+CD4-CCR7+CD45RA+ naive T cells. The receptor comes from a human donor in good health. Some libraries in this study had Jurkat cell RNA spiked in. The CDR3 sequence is CASRLSLTLGYTF. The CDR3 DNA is TGTGCCAGCAGATTATCCCTTACCCTTGGCTACACCTTC.